A selection of T cell receptor beta chains follows, all from one sample in a study of CD4 T cells in relation to SARS-CoV-2 and coronaviruses. What these receptors recognize is not known. TCRdb keeps only in-frame clones here, not all; method: immunoSEQ multiplex PCR. The data show about 24,000 clones, roughly 70% seen once. The sequencing sample was made of CD4+ T cells from PBMCs, cultured in vitro. These receptors were collected from a human donor in good health. CDR3s include the opening cysteine and the closing phenylalanine or tryptophan. Each record gives: V gene, J gene, CDR3 protein.

>TRBV5-4|TRBJ2-1
CASSLEGTQFF
>TRBV6-1|TRBJ2-7
CASSELLEQYF
>TRBV18|TRBJ1-5
CASSATGFKMPQHF
>TRBV1|TRBJ2-3
CTKTSGRPTDTQYF
>TRBV19|TRBJ1-5
CASSIDPTWGPGNQPQHF
>TRBV3-1/TRBV3-2|TRBJ1-2
CASSPGYGDLNYGYTF
>TRBV11-2|TRBJ2-1
CASSSSTAYNEQFF
>TRBV7-6|TRBJ2-2
CASSLVVSGTRLTGELFF
>TRBV28|TRBJ1-2
CASSLGGGSGYTF
>TRBV11-2|TRBJ2-3
CASSYSGDTQYF
>TRBV24-1|TRBJ2-1
CATRGLAGGDEQFF
>TRBV5-1|TRBJ2-1
CASSSPPGQYNEQFF
>TRBV9|TRBJ2-2
CASSPHTGELFF
>TRBV18|TRBJ2-5
CASSLLAEETQYF
>TRBV29-1|TRBJ2-7
CSVGDIYEQYF